This entry is about one T cell receptor beta chain. Amplification yielded TCR beta CDR3 regions, with RNA transcripts as the source. The primer set for the first-round RT-PCR of the TCR CDR3 was HTBI. TCRdb processed the multiplex PCR reads anew with MiXCR; each CDR3 protein has one entry. The data show about 360,000 distinct CDR3 sequences, approximately 19% seen once. Graves' hyperthyroidism qualified as stable when ophthalmopathy did not progress within 18 months. Hyperthyroidism patients were newly diagnosed, had disease duration under 2 months, and were aged 18 to 65 years. An approximately 10 ml volume of fresh peripheral blood provided the PBMCs. This sample is drawn from a study of T cells in Graves' hyperthyroidism and ophthalmopathy. Study details: Pretreatment peripheral blood was obtained at initial diagnosis.

V was shortened by 7 bases and J by 1 base, with 10 bases between the two germline ends. Germline CDR1 and CDR2: SNHLY and FYNNEI. This CDR3 has 13 amino acids. The V call is TRBV2, the J call TRBJ1-1; D gene ambiguous. This receptor was identified in a woman between 18 and 30 years old with Graves' hyperthyroidism. Sequencing used blood. The CDR3 DNA reads as TGTGCCAGCAAGCTGTGGAGGAACACTGAAGCTTTCTTT. Translating it yields CASKLWRNTEAFF. The variable domain in full, with the rest retrieved from reference TRBV2 and TRBJ1-1, is EPEVTQTPSHQVTQMGQEVILRCVPISNHLYFYWYRQILGQKVEFLVSFYNNEISEKSEIFDDQFSVERPDGSNFTLKIRSTKLEDSAMYFCASKLWRNTEAFFGQGTRLTVV.